This TCR beta chain is drawn from a study of Ad26.COV2.S vaccination and SARS-CoV-2 variants (dated by TCRdb to about 2021). Looking at the study overall: Donors in the vaccine arm were drawn from COV1001, a multicentre, randomized, double-blind, placebo-controlled phase I-IIa trial testing Ad26.COV2.S in healthy adults. Investigators did not know the trial group allocation while performing experiments and assessing outcomes. Trial participants were randomized into five groups of five, in which low-dose or high-dose Ad26.COV2.S was given once or twice, or placebo was given on both occasions. A total of around 32 samples were included in the TCR-sequenced set, comprising some 20 Ad26.COV2.S vaccine recipients, 5 placebo recipients and 8 SARS-CoV-2 convalescent individuals. Ad26.COV2.S was given intramuscularly at 5x10^10 or 1x10^11 viral particles, as a single shot or as two shots 56 days apart. TCRbeta repertoire sequencing served as the tool for gauging how specific and how broad the SARS-CoV-2-reactive T cell receptors were following Ad26.COV2.S vaccination.

Study-wide conclusions, independent of this receptor: Vaccine and placebo recipients had similar non-spike TCR breadth, a finding consistent with the vaccine containing only spike. Substantial breadth of spike-specific CD8+ and CD4+ T cell responses was reported after vaccination. It was noted by the authors that total T cell responses may have been underestimated by the TCR breadth and depth analyses. The study was not powered to compare responses between vaccine doses or regimens. Compared with placebo recipients, Ad26.COV2.S recipients showed higher spike-specific TCR breadth (P = 0.0014).

TCRbeta CDR3 regions were sequenced with the immunoSEQ Assay. After extraction, genomic DNA underwent amplification by bias-controlled multiplex PCR, followed by high-throughput sequencing. As for how the authors treated the data: To quantify the absolute abundance of each unique TCRbeta CDR3 region, sequences were collapsed and filtered. T cell fraction was estimated by normalizing TCRbeta template counts to usable DNA, with usable DNA measured through amplification of reference genes found in all nucleated cells. Repertoire TCRs were annotated as SARS-CoV-2-specific by exact matching of V gene, CDR3 amino acid sequence and J gene to a known reactive TCR set. The reference SARS-CoV-2 TCR set was obtained from MIRA and was filtered for enrichment in COVID-19-positive ImmuneCODE repertoires, whereby public or cross-reactive TCRs were removed. Drawing on the MIRA antigens, annotated TCRs were analysed further at the level of specific ORF or position within ORF. Breadth was defined as the number of annotated unique rearrangements divided by the total number of unique productive rearrangements, and depth was defined as the summed frequency of the annotated unique rearrangements. TCR breadth was compared between groups using two-sided Wilcoxon rank-sum tests. TCRdb provides this immuneACCESS table in a form limited to in-frame rearrangements. Some clones are lacking; in checked studies, under half of them reflect an unresolved V gene, and why the rest are absent is not known. V and J calls and clone size come straight from that table; D and trimming were deduced from the DNA. The sample table records approximately 300,000 clones; approximately 86% of these occur just once. Together, the top ten hold more than 1.5% of the sample.

A remark on this clone: The clone's antigen remains unknown. Per-nucleotide qualities are absent, and no much larger clonotype sits a single base away.

The treatment or condition label for this specimen denotes: 15 to 20 received Ad26.COV2.S at low or high dose, single or two shots; roughly five received placebo; per-sample allocation not given. For vaccine and placebo recipients, the sequenced repertoires came from samples collected on day 63 after the first injection. Cohort 1b enrolled some 25 adults aged 18-55 years at a single site in Boston, USA, between 29 July and 7 August 2020. Ad26.COV2.S consisted of a replication-incompetent adenovirus type 26 vector by which a prefusion-stabilized SARS-CoV-2 spike protein from the original Wuhan strain was expressed. Sample: peripheral blood, taken in a trial of Ad26.COV2.S vaccine versus placebo. This sequence originates from a person between 18 and 59 years old who received the Ad26.COV2.S COVID-19 vaccine or a placebo.

The CDR3 reads CASSVQGANTGELFF. The nucleotide sequence is given as TGTGCCAGCAGCGTGCAGGGGGCCAACACCGGGGAGCTGTTTTTT. The rearrangement joined TRBV9 to TRBJ2-2, with 8 central nucleotides matching TRBD1. As encoded in the germline V gene, CDR1 is SGDLS while CDR2 is YYNGEE. There are 15 amino acids in the CDR3, from cysteine to phenylalanine inclusive. Just CDR3 DNA is preserved here, 45 bases in frame from base 1. For this chain, trimming is 2 bases at the V end and 2 bases at the J end, and the number of junction bases without a gene match is 2.